This note documents a single T cell receptor (beta chain) sequence. Its target antigen remains unknown. Within one base of it there is no much larger clone, and no base qualities were kept. For sequencing, an Illumina HiSeq 2500 was employed. TCR beta libraries were prepared by quantitative 5'-RACE with molecular barcodes. As for how the authors treated the data: To identify disease-linked TCR variants, a new computational method was used, one built on a probabilistic model of VDJ rearrangement. Starting from the raw public reads, TCRdb applied fastp trimming at Q25, assembled clones with MiXCR and retained in-frame beta chains. Each entry is one CDR3 protein sequence, shown with its most common DNA and genes. The V and J calls, along with clone size, are taken from TCRdb and not from the paper's own processing. The sample data list hundreds of thousands of distinct CDR3 sequences, and 20% to 25% of these were observed just once. The ten largest clones take up approximately 3.7% of the sample.

This entry belongs to a study of CD8 T cells in ankylosing spondylitis listed by TCRdb under 2017. General notes on the study: T cell receptor beta repertoires were profiled in healthy donors and ankylosing spondylitis patients so that disease-linked TCR variants could be found. Peripheral blood was sampled, and synovial fluid was also collected from ankylosing spondylitis patients. In total, the full study cohort was made up of some 110 healthy donors and 25 ankylosing spondylitis patients. Study-wide conclusions, independent of this receptor: The disease-linked clones were reported to be significantly enriched in matched synovial fluid samples from ankylosing spondylitis patients. The disease-linked clones had a CD8+ phenotype and were found at relatively low frequencies in peripheral blood. Some of the motif variants had been reported before in the synovial fluid and blood of reactive arthritis patients, a finding that suggests common disease-initiation mechanisms. A TCR beta motif of roughly 8 highly homologous amino acid variants appeared characteristic of blood from ankylosing spondylitis patients.

From cysteine to phenylalanine, the CDR3 is 12 amino acids long. Solely the CDR3 DNA is kept, with 36 bases framed from the first base. V was cut back by 11 bases and J by 3 bases, leaving a gap of 12 bases between them. The germline V gene encodes CDR1 SGHVS and CDR2 FNYEAQ. The origin of this receptor is a female donor with ankylosing spondylitis or in good health (not recorded which). The sequence joins TRBV7-6 to TRBJ2-3, with the D call perhaps TRBD1 or TRBD2, each one matching 7 bases. The material sequenced was blood, either unsorted or a sorted T cell fraction (not recorded which). The CDR3 is CAVQGGTDTQYF. The sequence in DNA is TGTGCCGTCCAGGGGGGGACAGATACGCAGTATTTT.